What follows describes a single T cell receptor (beta chain). Antigen: not known. The data were obtained in a study of radiotherapy plus CTLA-4 blockade in lung cancer. Overall study findings and caveats: After treatment with radiotherapy plus ipilimumab, TCR clones that came from the tumor expanded in blood.

CTLA-4 blockade using ipilimumab, together with focal radiation, was received by patients with chemo-refractory metastatic non-small-cell lung cancer. TCRdb's table, derived via immunoSEQ multiplex PCR, lists solely in-frame clones and lacks some. The repertoire includes 100,000 to 150,000 clones, 85% to 90% of them detected once, and approximately 7% sits in the top ten. Trimming removed 5 bases from V and 5 bases from J, with 15 bases in between. The length of the CDR3 is 15 residues. Germline CDR1 reads SGHAT; CDR2 reads FQNNGV. The origin of this receptor is a human donor with non-small cell lung cancer that progressed on radiotherapy plus ipilimumab. This sample comprised peripheral blood, obtained from a patient treated with radiotherapy plus ipilimumab. J is TRBJ2-2 and V is TRBV11-2; a possible D gene is TRBD2 (6 bases). CDR3 nucleotide sequence: TGTGCCAGCAGCCGAGGCGGGGCGGGGACCGGGGAGCTGTTTTTT. Protein product: CASSRGGAGTGELFF.